The source of this T cell receptor (beta chain) is a study of blood T cell repertoires in COVID-19. Turning to the study itself: The study drew acute and convalescent COVID-19 samples from the United States, Italy and Spain. In each case, the material was cDNA or gDNA derived from T cells, B-cell-depleted T cells, or PBMCs.

Per the original data handling: It was from reference gene primer amplification that nucleated cell counts were estimated. Only in-frame clones appear in the TCRdb table, and some are missing; sequencing was by immunoSEQ multiplex PCR. V, J and clone size were drawn from that table, and D and trimming were deduced from the DNA. The sample shows some 100,000 clones, 88% of them seen only once. CDR3 length equals 15 residues. Trimming took 3 bases from V and 0 from J; bases not matched to a gene: 1. Germline V gives CDR1 SGHVS, CDR2 FQNEAQ. V gene TRBV7-8 combines with J gene TRBJ2-2; 7 bases agree with TRBD1. Sequenced sample: peripheral blood. This receptor was taken from a woman in her 70s with acute or convalescent COVID-19. The CDR3: CASSFRGTNTGELFF. The CDR3 nucleotides are TGTGCCAGCAGCTTCAGGGGGACGAACACCGGGGAGCTGTTTTTT.